A selection of T cell receptor beta chains follows, all from one sample in a study of cytomegalovirus exposure and HLA in healthy donors. Measured with immunoSEQ multiplex PCR; TCRdb has only the in-frame clones, and not every one. There are approximately 150,000 clones in the sample; roughly three quarters occur only once, and roughly 9% lies in the top ten. Sequencing input: PBMCs. These receptors originate from a man in his late teens or twenties in good health and CMV-seropositive. Both conserved end residues are part of each CDR3. A D gene is named only where the DNA matches it firmly. Only part of the rows carry a size: once, few, many, or a class if the clone is expanded.

d_gene	v_gene	j_gene	abundance	CDR3aa	CDR3nt
NA	TRBV9	TRBJ1-1	NA	CASSVIVVAEAFF	TGTGCCAGCAGCGTAATAGTGGTGGCTGAAGCTTTCTTT
NA	TRBV30	TRBJ1-5	NA	CAWNGGGLFNQPQHF	TGTGCCTGGAATGGGGGGGGGCTCTTCAATCAGCCCCAGCATTTT
NA	TRBV5-1	TRBJ2-7	NA	CASSLASGGQLFYEQYF	TGCGCCAGCAGCTTGGCCTCAGGTGGACAGCTGTTCTACGAGCAGTACTTC
NA	TRBV5-4	TRBJ2-7	few	CASSPQGNRPYEQYF	TGTGCCAGCAGCCCTCAGGGGAACAGACCCTACGAGCAGTACTTC
TRBD1	TRBV19	TRBJ2-6	NA	CASSIRGTGGSGANVLTF	TGTGCCAGTAGTATAAGAGGGACAGGGGGCTCTGGGGCCAACGTCCTGACTTTC
NA	TRBV15	TRBJ2-5	few	CATSGHVDGETQYF	TGTGCCACCAGCGGGCACGTGGATGGGGAGACCCAGTACTTC
NA	TRBV2	TRBJ2-7	NA	CASSLGMGHYEQYF	TGTGCCAGCAGTTTAGGTATGGGACACTACGAGCAGTACTTC
NA	TRBV19	TRBJ1-1	NA	CASSIIDLETEAFF	TGTGCCAGTAGTATAATCGACTTGGAGACTGAAGCTTTCTTT
NA	TRBV11-3	TRBJ2-2	NA	CASSLGGTTNTGELFF	TGTGCCAGCAGCTTAGGGGGGACAACAAACACCGGGGAGCTGTTTTTT
NA	TRBV27	TRBJ2-3	few	CASSLLGGPSTDTQYF	TGTGCCAGCAGTTTATTGGGCGGGCCTAGCACAGATACGCAGTATTTT
TRBD1	TRBV5-4	TRBJ2-7	once	CASNTNRGADEQYF	TGTGCCAGCAACACAAACAGGGGCGCGGACGAGCAGTACTTC
NA	TRBV6-1	TRBJ2-7	few	CASHLDGTSYEQYF	TGTGCCAGTCACTTAGACGGGACTTCCTACGAGCAGTACTTC
TRBD1	TRBV9	TRBJ2-1	NA	CASSITGTGVFNEQFF	TGTGCCAGCAGCATAACCGGGACAGGGGTCTTTAATGAGCAGTTCTTC
NA	TRBV6-6	TRBJ1-1	NA	CASSVQGLNTEAFF	TGTGCCAGCAGTGTACAGGGACTAAACACTGAAGCTTTCTTT
TRBD2	TRBV9	TRBJ2-1	once	CASSASGGVGNEQFF	TGTGCCAGCAGCGCGAGCGGGGGGGTTGGGAATGAGCAGTTCTTC